This entry describes one T cell receptor beta chain. The CDR3 sequence is 15 residues long. Germline trimming cut 11 bases from V and 7 bases from J; bases unmatched to any gene: 13. Germline CDR1 LNHDA, CDR2 SQIVND (reference sequence). In the authors' workflow: Scientists estimated how many nucleated cells there were by amplifying reference gene primers. TCRdb's table, derived via immunoSEQ multiplex PCR, lists solely in-frame clones and lacks some. Clone size and V and J calls were adopted from that table, with D and trimming inferred from the DNA. The sample shows approximately 200,000 clones, about 87% of them seen only once. These data come from a study of blood T cell repertoires in COVID-19. Study at large: Samples taken during acute and convalescent COVID-19 were collected in the United States, Italy and Spain. In each case, the material was cDNA or gDNA derived from T cells, B-cell-depleted T cells, or PBMCs.

The chain recombines TRBV19 with TRBJ1-6; 8 bases align to TRBD1. The clonotype comes from a man aged 55-75 years who had recovered from COVID-19. Input material: peripheral blood. This chain's CDR3 is CAAQGARGLNSPLHF. The CDR3 nucleotides read TGTGCCGCCCAGGGGGCGCGGGGTTTGAATTCACCCCTCCACTTT.